This entry concerns a single T cell receptor (beta chain). The source of the sample is a study of blood T cell repertoires in COVID-19. Germline-derived CDR1 and CDR2 are MGHRA and YSYEKL. Trimming removed 1 base at V and 0 bases at J, with 19 bases between. CDR3 length: 19 amino acids. Data came from immunoSEQ multiplex PCR; TCRdb stores just in-frame clones and leaves some out. The sample contains 400,000 to 500,000 clones, about 88% of which appear only once. Sequencing input: PBMCs or T cells enriched from blood (not recorded which). This clonotype originated in a woman younger than 30 who had been exposed to COVID-19. The chain couples TRBV4-1 to TRBJ1-5, with D uncertain. CDR3 bases: TGCGCCAGCAGCCAAGTCTCGGTATTTGGAGCTTATAGCAATCAGCCCCAGCATTTT. This codes for CASSQVSVFGAYSNQPQHF.